Listed below are T cell receptor beta chains from one sample, sequenced in a study of T cell repertoires in cytomegalovirus infection. These TCRs are of unknown antigen specificity. TCRdb processed the reads anew with MiXCR; each CDR3 protein has one entry. The sample yields hundreds of thousands of distinct CDR3 sequences, roughly 31% seen once. The input for sequencing was cultured CD8+ T cells from PBMCs, taken from culture after CMV antigen stimulation. Receptor source: a human donor in good health (CMV status not recorded). Some clones in this sample may be carry-over from other donors' samples. Each CDR3 is given with its conserved first and last residue. A D gene is named only where the DNA matches it firmly. Clone size, where shown, is once, few, many, or a class for clones that have expanded.

cdr3_nt cdr3_aa j_call d_call clone_size v_call
TGTGCCAGCATGGAGTACGAGCAGTACTTC CASMEYEQYF TRBJ2-7 NA NA TRBV6-1
TGTGCCAGCAGTCCACCAGGGACAGGGGGCGTTGAAGCTTTCTTT CASSPPGTGGVEAFF TRBJ1-1 TRBD1 few TRBV7-8
TGTGCCAGCAGCAAGGGGACAGGGGTCAGTAACACTGAAGCTTTCTTT CASSKGTGVSNTEAFF TRBJ1-1 TRBD1 few TRBV11-1
TGTGCCAGTGATATCGACACGAACACCGGGGAGCTGTTTTTT CASDIDTNTGELFF TRBJ2-2 NA few TRBV19
TGTGCCAGCAGCTTAGGTATAGAGGGAGGGACTGAAGCTTTCTTT CASSLGIEGGTEAFF TRBJ1-1 NA many TRBV7-6
TGTGCCAGCAGGGCCGGGACAGTCTTTAGCGAGCAGTACTTC CASRAGTVFSEQYF TRBJ2-7 TRBD1 NA TRBV6-5
TGTGCCAGCAGCTTCACACAGGGATGGCTCCCCGAAGCTTTCTTT CASSFTQGWLPEAFF TRBJ1-1 NA NA TRBV7-2
TGTGCCAGCAGTGAAGAGGGAGCCTACGAGCAGTACTTC CASSEEGAYEQYF TRBJ2-7 NA few TRBV6-1
TGTGCCAGCAGCTTAGGCGGGGCTAGCGGGGACTACAATGAGCAGTTCTTC CASSLGGASGDYNEQFF TRBJ2-1 TRBD2 many TRBV7-2
TGTGCCAGCAGCCCTCGGCCGGGACAGTTTGGTGAGACCCAGTACTTC CASSPRPGQFGETQYF TRBJ2-5 TRBD1 few TRBV6-2/TRBV6-3